The 9 T cell receptor beta chains below all came from one sample that was sequenced in a study of T cells in Graves' hyperthyroidism and ophthalmopathy. TCR beta CDR3 regions were amplified from RNA. The HTBI primer set was used in a first-round RT-PCR of the TCR CDR3. TCRdb re-called the multiplex PCR reads through MiXCR, storing one row per CDR3 protein. The sample carries 650,000 to 750,000 distinct CDR3 sequences, around 15% recorded once. The sequenced material came from blood. The receptors were sampled from a woman aged 18-29 years with Graves' hyperthyroidism.

Remarks on this clonotype: Mismatch with germline at one junction end may stem from a read error. DNA of the CDR3: TGTGCTAGCAGCTCGGGGACTAGCTCAGCAGATACGCAGTATTTT. Translating it yields CASSSGTSSADTQYF. The rearrangement links TRBV7-7 to TRBJ2-3, with TRBD2 matching 9 bases. Germline CDR1 reads SSHAT; CDR2 reads FNYEAQ (reference sequence). This CDR3 has 15 residues.

This clonotype was seen at least ten times. This chain links TRBV4-1 with TRBJ1-5, with D possibly matching TRBD1 (6 bases). The ends were cut back, 4 bases at V and 7 bases at J, with 17 bases in the middle. Per germline, CDR1 MGHRA and CDR2 YSYEKL. There are 15 residues in the CDR3. The CDR3 nucleotides read TGCGCCAGCAGCCGATACGAACAGGGAGGCCAGCCCCAGCATTTT. This translates into CASSRYEQGGQPQHF.

The V gene is TRBV9, the J gene TRBJ2-7; D remains unclear. Germline assignment: CDR1 SGDLS and CDR2 YYNGEE. V was clipped by 0 bases and J by 3 bases, with 10 bases between them. The CDR3 sequence is 14 residues long. CDR3 protein: CASSVEGQSYEQYF. For the CDR3, the DNA is TGTGCCAGCAGCGTAGAAGGGCAGAGCTACGAGCAGTACTTC.

V and J are TRBV12-3 or TRBV12-4 and TRBJ1-6; 9 bases fit TRBD1. After removal of 5 bases from V and 7 bases from J, the junction contained 6 bases not matched to a gene. This CDR3 region has 15 residues. The CDR3 is CASSLRDRVNSPLHF. DNA of the CDR3: TGTGCCAGCAGTCTCCGGGACAGGGTCAATTCACCCCTCCACTTT.

This clonotype was counted ten times or more. The V gene is TRBV20-1, the J gene TRBJ2-2; D uncertain. The CDR3 length is 13 residues. CDR1 is DFQATT, CDR2 SNEGSKA, per germline (reference sequence). Trimming stripped 1 base from V and 3 bases from J, with 6 bases between. The CDR3, as DNA: TGCAGTGCTAGAGGACGGTACACCGGGGAGCTGTTTTTT. Its translation is CSARGRYTGELFF.

There are many counts of this clonotype. The chain recombines TRBV5-1 with TRBJ2-7; 9 positions agree with TRBD1. J gave up 1 base and V 4 bases, and 12 bases lay outside the gene matches. The germline CDR1 and CDR2 sequences are SGHRS and YFSETQ. The CDR3 extends over 17 amino acids. The CDR3 loop is CASSRNQGQGPSYEQYF. The CDR3 bases are TGCGCCAGCAGCCGAAACCAGGGACAGGGTCCTTCCTACGAGCAGTACTTC.

V is TRBV20-1 and J is TRBJ2-3; weak D call: TRBD2 (6 bases). From germline, CDR1 is DFQATT and CDR2 SNEGSKA (reference sequence). V was trimmed by 0 bases and J by 1 base, leaving 11 bases between them. The CDR3 sequence is 15 residues long. CDR3 amino acids: CSARDIERGTDTQYF. The CDR3 DNA is TGCAGTGCTAGAGACATCGAGCGGGGCACAGATACGCAGTATTTT.

Notes on this clonotype: Just one base apart from a much larger clone, this may be a read error. The V and J genes are TRBV29-1 and TRBJ2-1; 7 bases fit TRBD1. Germline loops: CDR1 SQVTM, CDR2 ANQGSEA. This CDR3 has 16 amino acids. Trimming cost V 0 bases and J 4 bases; bases outside gene matches: 9. The CDR3 coding sequence is TGCAGCGTTGAAGATCTGTGGACAGGCCGTTACAATGAGCAGTTCTTC. Protein sequence: CSVEDLWTGRYNEQFF.

A few counts support this clonotype. The gene calls are TRBV5-1 and TRBJ2-1; the D is unclear. This CDR3 is 14 amino acids long. CDR1 is SGHRS, CDR2 YFSETQ, per germline. V was cut by 0 bases and J by 4 bases, with 8 bases left in between. The CDR3 DNA follows: TGCGCCAGCAGCTTGGGAGACCAATACAATGAGCAGTTCTTC. Encoded protein: CASSLGDQYNEQFF.